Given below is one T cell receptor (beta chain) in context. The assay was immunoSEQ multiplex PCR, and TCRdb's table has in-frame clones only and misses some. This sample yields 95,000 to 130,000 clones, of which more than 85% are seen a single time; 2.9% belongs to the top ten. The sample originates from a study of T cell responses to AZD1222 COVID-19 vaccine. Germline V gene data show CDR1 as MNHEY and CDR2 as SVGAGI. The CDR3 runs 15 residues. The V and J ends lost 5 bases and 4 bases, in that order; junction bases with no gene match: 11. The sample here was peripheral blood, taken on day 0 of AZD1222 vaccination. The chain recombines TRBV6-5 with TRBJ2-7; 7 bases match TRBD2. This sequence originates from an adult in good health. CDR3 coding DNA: TGTGCCAGCAGTCCTACTGGGGGGGTCGTATACGAGCAGTACTTC. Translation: CASSPTGGVVYEQYF.